This is a list of T cell receptor beta chains from one sample in a study of blood T cell repertoires in COVID-19. Produced via immunoSEQ multiplex PCR; TCRdb's table is partial and in-frame only. The sample lists just over 300,000 clones, about nine tenths occurring once. Sequencing used peripheral blood. These receptors originate from a man between 18 and 35 years old with active or convalescent COVID-19. CDR3s include the opening cysteine and the closing phenylalanine or tryptophan. D genes are given only for firm matches. Clone size is stated in some rows and not others, as once, few, many or a class when expanded.

TRBJ2-1	NA	NA	TRBV2	TGTGCCAGCAGAGCGGACGGAAGCTCCTACAATGAGCAGTTCTTC	CASRADGSSYNEQFF
TRBJ1-5	NA	NA	TRBV27	TGTGCCAGCAGTTTGGTAGGGGTAGTACAGCCCCAGCATTTT	CASSLVGVVQPQHF
TRBJ2-7	once	NA	TRBV5-5	TGTGCCAGCAGCTTGGATCGCGGGGTACTCGAGCAGTACTTC	CASSLDRGVLEQYF
TRBJ2-1	NA	NA	TRBV5-5	TGTGCCAGCAGCTTGGTTCCAGACTACAATGAGCAGTTCTTC	CASSLVPDYNEQFF
TRBJ2-3	NA	TRBD2	TRBV19	TGTGCCAGTAGTATAGCGGGGGGTCGCACAGATACGCAGTATTTT	CASSIAGGRTDTQYF
TRBJ2-1	NA	TRBD2	TRBV4-1	TGCGCCAGCAGCCAAGTTGGGGGAGGGTTAAATGAGCAGTTCTTC	CASSQVGGGLNEQFF
TRBJ2-3	NA	TRBD1	TRBV15	TGTGCCACCAGCAGAAAGACCGGGACAGGAAGGTTTTTCACAGATACGCAGTATTTT	CATSRKTGTGRFFTDTQYF
TRBJ1-1	NA	TRBD1	TRBV5-1	TGCGCCAGCAGCTTGGGGTGGGACAGTGAAGCTTTCTTT	CASSLGWDSEAFF
TRBJ2-3	NA	TRBD2	TRBV2	TGTGCCAGCAGTGAACCTAGCGGGATTTACGAAGATACGCAGTATTTT	CASSEPSGIYEDTQYF
TRBJ1-2	NA	TRBD1	TRBV5-1	TGCGCCAGCAGACAGCCGGGGACAGGGGGCGTTTCCTATGGCTACACCTTC	CASRQPGTGGVSYGYTF
TRBJ1-4	NA	NA	TRBV2	TGTGCCAGCAGCCTTCAGGGTGAAAAACTGTTTTTT	CASSLQGEKLFF
TRBJ2-1	NA	NA	TRBV3-1/TRBV3-2	TGTGCCAGCAGCCAAGATTTGGAGTTCGGCGCCCTAGATGAGCAGTTCTTC	CASSQDLEFGALDEQFF
TRBJ2-1	NA	TRBD2	TRBV5-5	TGTGCCAGCAGCTTGGCTCGCGGGAGGCTCAATGAGCAGTTCTTC	CASSLARGRLNEQFF
TRBJ2-7	few	TRBD1	TRBV4-1	TGCGCCAGCAGCCAAGGAGTCGGACAGGGGCTAAAGTACGAGCAGTACTTC	CASSQGVGQGLKYEQYF
TRBJ2-5	NA	NA	TRBV5-6	TGTGCCAGCAGCTTGTTCAGAACCCAAGAGACCCAGTACTTC	CASSLFRTQETQYF
TRBJ2-3	NA	TRBD1	TRBV27	TGTGCCAGCAGACTTCAAACAGGGGGCACAGATACGCAGTATTTT	CASRLQTGGTDTQYF
TRBJ2-3	NA	TRBD1	TRBV28	TGTGCCAGCAGTTTTCCGACAGGGCGTGCAGATACGCAGTATTTT	CASSFPTGRADTQYF
TRBJ1-1	NA	NA	TRBV7-9	TGTGCCAGCAAACATCGCAGGGCCCTAATGAACACTGAAGCTTTCTTT	CASKHRRALMNTEAFF
TRBJ1-6	NA	NA	TRBV9	TGTGCCAGCAGCGGCCAGGTGAATAATTCACCCCTCCACTTT	CASSGQVNNSPLHF
TRBJ1-6	once	NA	TRBV6-5	TGTGCCAGCAGAATGACAGACTATAATTCACCCCTCCACTTT	CASRMTDYNSPLHF
TRBJ1-4	NA	NA	TRBV2	TGTGCCAGCAGTGTAGAACAGGGAAACGAAAAACTGTTTTTT	CASSVEQGNEKLFF
TRBJ1-1	once	TRBD1	TRBV15	TGTGCCACCAGCAACGGACAGGGACGAACTGAAGCTTTCTTT	CATSNGQGRTEAFF
TRBJ2-4	NA	NA	TRBV21-1	TGTGCCAGCATCAAGCAGAGAGGCCCCAAAAACATTCAGTACTTC	CASIKQRGPKNIQYF
TRBJ2-1	once	TRBD2	TRBV6-6	TGTGCCAGCAGTCAGGGGGGACTAGCGAGGTACAATGAGCAGTTCTTC	CASSQGGLARYNEQFF
TRBJ2-1	NA	TRBD1	TRBV24-1	TGTGCCACCAGTGGTGAGGGGGCGCCCCACAATGAGCAGTTCTTC	CATSGEGAPHNEQFF
TRBJ2-1	NA	NA	TRBV9	TGTGCCAGCAGCGCCGGGACTTCGGCGGCGGATGAGCAGTTCTTC	CASSAGTSAADEQFF
TRBJ1-1	NA	TRBD1	TRBV11-2	TGTGCCAGCAGCATCATCACAGGGGGCGCGTCTTTCTTT	CASSIITGGASFF
TRBJ1-1	few	NA	TRBV18	TGTGCCAGCTCACAAGGGGAGAACACTGAAGCTTTCTTT	CASSQGENTEAFF
TRBJ2-3	NA	TRBD2	TRBV11-3	TGTGCCAGCAGCAGCGGGAGCGCAGATACGCAGTATTTT	CASSSGSADTQYF
TRBJ1-1	NA	NA	TRBV7-8	TGTGCCAGCAGCTTAGACGGTCCGACTGAAGCTTTCTTT	CASSLDGPTEAFF
TRBJ2-7	NA	TRBD1	TRBV28	TGTGCCAGCAGTTTGACAGGGGTTTCCTACGAGCAGTACTTC	CASSLTGVSYEQYF
TRBJ1-5	few	NA	TRBV28	TGTGCCAGCAGCCAATTGACATATAAGATTGGCAATCAGCCCCAGCATTTT	CASSQLTYKIGNQPQHF
TRBJ2-5	NA	TRBD1	TRBV3-1/TRBV3-2	TGTGCCAGCAGCCGGGACAGGGATAATGCAGAGACCCAGTACTTC	CASSRDRDNAETQYF
TRBJ2-3	once	TRBD2	TRBV7-9	TGTGCCAGCAGCTTCAGCGGGAGCGATACGCAGTATTTT	CASSFSGSDTQYF
TRBJ2-3	NA	TRBD2	TRBV10-3	TGTGCCATCAGTGAGGTAGGACTAGCGGCCAGCACAGATACGCAGTATTTT	CAISEVGLAASTDTQYF
TRBJ1-3	NA	NA	TRBV3-1/TRBV3-2	TGTGCCAGCAGCCTCGTTTCCGGGGCTGGAAACACCATATATTTT	CASSLVSGAGNTIYF
TRBJ1-5	NA	TRBD1	TRBV27	TGTGCCAGCAGTTTATGGGGACAGGGGACGGGTCAGCCCCAGCATTTT	CASSLWGQGTGQPQHF
TRBJ1-2	NA	TRBD1	TRBV3-1/TRBV3-2	TGTGCCAGCAGCCAAGAACGGAGGGGGCTCTCCACCTTC	CASSQERRGLSTF
TRBJ2-3	NA	NA	TRBV5-4	TGTGCCAGCAGCCCTACGGGGGATACGCAGTATTTT	CASSPTGDTQYF
TRBJ2-7	NA	TRBD2	TRBV29-1	TGCAGCGTGGCAGGCGGGAGATTGGCCTACGAGCAGTACTTC	CSVAGGRLAYEQYF
TRBJ2-7	NA	TRBD1	TRBV15	TGTGCCACCAGCGTGGGGACAGGAGGGGCCTACGAGCAGTACTTC	CATSVGTGGAYEQYF
TRBJ2-1	NA	TRBD2	TRBV6-1	TGTGCCAGCAGAGAAGGACTAGCGGGAGAGTTGGTTCATGAGCAGTTCTTC	CASREGLAGELVHEQFF
TRBJ1-6	NA	NA	TRBV11-2	TGTGCCAGCAGCTTAGGTGGGACCGGGACAAGGAAAAATAATTCACCCCTCCACTTT	CASSLGGTGTRKNNSPLHF
TRBJ1-2	few	NA	TRBV19	TGTGCCAGTTGTGGCAGGGTTGGTGGCTACACCTTC	CASCGRVGGYTF
TRBJ2-7	NA	NA	TRBV10-2	TGCGCCAGCAGTGAGTCTAAGGAGGGCGAGCAGTACTTC	CASSESKEGEQYF
TRBJ2-7	NA	NA	TRBV5-6	TGTGCCAGCAGGGGGATGACGGGAGTGTACTACGAGCAGTACTTC	CASRGMTGVYYEQYF
TRBJ2-5	NA	NA	TRBV27	TGTGCCAGCAGTCCAGGGATGCCCAAAGAGACCCAGTACTTC	CASSPGMPKETQYF
TRBJ2-3	NA	TRBD2	TRBV6-4	TGTGCCAGCAGTGTTACTAGCGGGAGCCCAGATACGCAGTATTTT	CASSVTSGSPDTQYF
TRBJ2-7	NA	NA	TRBV4-3	TGCGCCAGCAGCCAAGATTACGGGGTGTACTACGAGCAGTACTTC	CASSQDYGVYYEQYF
TRBJ1-1	NA	NA	TRBV29-1	TGCAGCGTTCGCCTACAGGGAGGGACTGAAGCTTTCTTT	CSVRLQGGTEAFF
TRBJ2-5	NA	NA	TRBV6-2/TRBV6-3	TGTGCCAGCAGTTACCGCATTCGGCAGGGTTGGGAGACCCAGTACTTC	CASSYRIRQGWETQYF
TRBJ2-5	NA	NA	TRBV20-1	TGCAAAGTACACCACCAAGAGACCCAGTACTTC	CKVHHQETQYF
TRBJ1-6	NA	NA	TRBV27	TGTGCCAGCAGTTTGCGGAATTCACCCCTCCACTTT	CASSLRNSPLHF
TRBJ2-3	NA	NA	TRBV4-3	TGCGCCAGCAGCCAAGATCGGGTCGTCACAGATACGCAGTATTTT	CASSQDRVVTDTQYF
TRBJ2-1	NA	TRBD2	TRBV11-2	TGTGCCAGCAGCTTAGACAGCGGGATTATGAATGAGCAGTTCTTC	CASSLDSGIMNEQFF